The T cell receptor beta chain under discussion was sequenced for a study of blood T cell repertoires in COVID-19. Study at large: The United States, Italy and Spain provided the acute and convalescent COVID-19 samples. The cDNA or gDNA used as material had been derived from T cells, B-cell-depleted T cells, or PBMCs.

In the original analysis: It was from reference gene primer amplification that nucleated cell counts were estimated. Assay used: immunoSEQ multiplex PCR; TCRdb lists only in-frame clones, some missing. The DNA gave D and trimming, while V, J and clone size come from that table. This sample has some 280,000 clones, with 70% to 90% found just once. V was shortened by 1 base and J by 3 bases, with 15 bases between the two germline ends. CDR1 is SGHTA, CDR2 FQGNSA, per germline. This CDR3 region has 16 residues. The sample taken for sequencing was peripheral blood. V and J are TRBV7-2 and TRBJ2-5; tentative D call: TRBD1 (6 bases). This TCR was sampled from a woman aged 25 to 39 with active or convalescent COVID-19. The CDR3 bases are TGTGCCAGCAGCTTAGGGACAGCTAAGTCCAAAGAGACCCAGTACTTC. It is translated as CASSLGTAKSKETQYF.